This T cell receptor (beta chain) was documented in a study of blood T cell repertoires in COVID-19. Study overall: From the United States, Italy and Spain came samples of acute and convalescent COVID-19.

Patients from Seattle were sampled longitudinally, starting during active infection. Study processing details: For nucleated cells, counts were estimated from reference gene primer amplification. Clones were read by immunoSEQ multiplex PCR, and TCRdb kept only the in-frame ones, dropping some. V and J calls and clone size are given by that table; D and trimming were obtained from the DNA. The sample records roughly 300,000 clones, 80% to 95% being singletons. Sequenced sample: peripheral blood. The receptor was isolated from a woman aged 30 to 39 with COVID-19, enrolled during active disease.

This CDR3 reads CASRPRQGHGYTF. CDR3 nucleotide sequence: TGTGCCAGCAGACCCCGACAGGGGCATGGCTACACCTTC. The chain links TRBV6-5 to TRBJ1-2, with 8 bases that match TRBD1. The V and J ends lost 6 bases and 6 bases, in that order; junction bases with no gene match: 6. Germline assignment: CDR1 MNHEY and CDR2 SVGAGI. This CDR3 spans 13 amino acids.